These T cell receptor beta chains were read from a single sample in a study of T cells in Graves' hyperthyroidism and ophthalmopathy. TCRdb processed the multiplex PCR reads anew with MiXCR; each CDR3 protein has one entry. In the table there are about 300,000 distinct CDR3 sequences, 13% of which are singletons. Specimen: blood. All receptors derive from a woman younger than 45 with Graves' hyperthyroidism that later progressed to Graves' ophthalmopathy. Each CDR3 is given with its conserved first and last residue. Fields, in order: clone size, V gene, D gene, J gene, CDR3 DNA, CDR3 protein. A D gene is named only where the DNA matches it firmly. Clone size is stated in some rows and not others, as once, few, many or a class when expanded.

>many|TRBV12-3/TRBV12-4|-|TRBJ2-2
TGTGCCAGCAGTTTAGAAGTGCGGCTAGCGAACACCGGGGAGCTGTTTTTT
CASSLEVRLANTGELFF
>many|TRBV27|-|TRBJ2-3
TGTGCCAGCAGTTCCCAACTGAAGCGGGCAGATACGCAGTATTTT
CASSSQLKRADTQYF
>-|TRBV5-1|-|TRBJ2-7
TGCGCCAGCAGCTTGTTAGTCGACAGACCTTGGGAGCAGTACTTC
CASSLLVDRPWEQYF
>many|TRBV29-1|-|TRBJ2-7
TGCAGCGTCCGGACAATCGCCTACGAGCAGTACTTC
CSVRTIAYEQYF
>many|TRBV18|TRBD2|TRBJ2-7
TGTGCCAGCTCACCCGGGACTAGCGGGAGAGGTCCCTACGAGCAGTACTTC
CASSPGTSGRGPYEQYF
>-|TRBV19|-|TRBJ2-1
TGTGCCAGTAGTACAACCGGGATGGGCAATGAGCAGTTCTTC
CASSTTGMGNEQFF
>few|TRBV4-1|-|TRBJ2-7
TGCGCCAGCAGCCCCGCCTCAGTAAGCGACTACGAGCAGTACTTC
CASSPASVSDYEQYF
>-|TRBV5-1|-|TRBJ2-7
TGCGCCAGCAGCATGGGGGGACTTTCGAACTACGAGCAGTACTTC
CASSMGGLSNYEQYF
>many|TRBV7-2|TRBD2|TRBJ2-5
TGTGCCAGCAGCTCCGCCCTGACTAGCGGGAGTGAGACCCAGTACTTC
CASSSALTSGSETQYF
>-|TRBV11-3|TRBD1|TRBJ2-4
TGTGCCAGCAGCTCAGGACAGGGCGACAAAAACATTCAGTACTTC
CASSSGQGDKNIQYF
>few|TRBV4-2|TRBD2|TRBJ2-2
TGTGCCAGCAGCCAAGGGACTAGCGGGATATATCACACCGGGGAGCTGTTTTTT
CASSQGTSGIYHTGELFF
>many|TRBV20-1|-|TRBJ1-4
TGCAGTGCTACCCGACAGTATGAAACTAATGAAAAACTGTTTTTT
CSATRQYETNEKLFF
>many|TRBV28|TRBD2|TRBJ2-3
TGTGCCAGCAGTTTCTTACTAGCGGGCGAAGATACGCAGTATTTT
CASSFLLAGEDTQYF
>many|TRBV20-1|TRBD2|TRBJ2-1
TGCAGTGCTTACTTTCAGACTAGCGGGAGCCGCAATGAGCAGTTCTTC
CSAYFQTSGSRNEQFF
>-|TRBV20-1|-|TRBJ1-5
TGCAGTGCTAGTACGGGGAATAGCAATCAGCCCCAGCATTTT
CSASTGNSNQPQHF
>many|TRBV7-6|-|TRBJ2-7
TGTGCCAGCAGCTTAGCATCTTGGGGCCACTCCTACGAGCAGTACTTC
CASSLASWGHSYEQYF
>few|TRBV7-9|-|TRBJ1-5
TGTGCCAGCAGCTTAGTCCCAGGTAGGGGCAATCAGCCCCAGCATTTT
CASSLVPGRGNQPQHF
>many|TRBV9|-|TRBJ2-7
TGTGCCAGCAGCGACGCAGGGTCTAACGAGCAGTACTTC
CASSDAGSNEQYF
>-|TRBV20-1|-|TRBJ2-1
TGCAGTGCTAGCTGGGAGTTGAGTGAGCAGTTCTTC
CSASWELSEQFF
>many|TRBV29-1|TRBD2|TRBJ2-3
TGCAGCGTTGAAGAGGGTTCGCCGGGAGGACCCACAGATACGCAGTATTTT
CSVEEGSPGGPTDTQYF
>few|TRBV9|-|TRBJ1-2
TGTGCCAGCAACACAGGCACCAACTATGGCTACACCTTC
CASNTGTNYGYTF
>few|TRBV18|-|TRBJ1-1
TGTGCCAGCTCACAAATGGGGGGGGCAGGGACTGAAGCTTTCTTT
CASSQMGGAGTEAFF
>many|TRBV28|-|TRBJ2-3
TGTGCCAGCAGTCCCGGCCTAGACGCAGATACGCAGTATTTT
CASSPGLDADTQYF
>many|TRBV12-3/TRBV12-4|-|TRBJ1-1
TGTGCCAGCAGACTTGAGGGTGAAGCTTTCTTT
CASRLEGEAFF
>many|TRBV12-3/TRBV12-4|-|TRBJ2-5
TGTGCCAGCAGTACCACAAACCCTACAGGGTCGGAGACCCAGTACTTC
CASSTTNPTGSETQYF
>few|TRBV6-1|-|TRBJ2-7
TGTGTCAGCAGCACGACTGCCTCCTACGAGCAGTACTTC
CVSSTTASYEQYF
>-|TRBV4-3|TRBD2|TRBJ2-7
TGCGCCAGCAGCCAGCCGGGGGGTTCCTACGAGCAGTACTTC
CASSQPGGSYEQYF
>many|TRBV18|TRBD1|TRBJ2-2
TGTGCCAGCTCACCCAGGGACAGGGTGAACACCGGGGAGCTGTTTTTT
CASSPRDRVNTGELFF
>many|TRBV11-2|TRBD1|TRBJ1-2
TGTGCCAGCAGCTTAGAAGGCAGGGGGAACTATGGCTACACCTTC
CASSLEGRGNYGYTF
>few|TRBV28|-|TRBJ1-5
TGTGCCAGCAGTTTATCCCTTACGGAGGGAGCCCAGCATTTT
CASSLSLTEGAQHF
>many|TRBV6-5|-|TRBJ2-5
TGTGCCAGCAGTTACGAAGGGGCGGCCCAAGAGACCCAGTACTTC
CASSYEGAAQETQYF